The clone carrying this TCR beta chain was recorded a few times. Trimming cost V 4 bases and J 4 bases, with 7 bases left between them. This CDR3 region has 13 residues. Germline CDR1 reads SNHLY; CDR2 reads FYNNEI. Vbeta (60) and Jbeta (13) primers were used in the PCR. Profiling relied on immunoSEQ multiplex PCR, and the TCRdb table lists in-frame clones only, not all of them. The sample lists tens of thousands of clones; 10% were seen once. The data originate from a study of cytomegalovirus exposure and HLA in healthy donors. Study-level background: One earlier analysis, a look at some 180 million T cells, found more than 100 million unique TCR beta sequences.

Sequencing input: PBMCs. This rearrangement joins TRBV2 to TRBJ2-2; TRBD1 is a possible D gene (5 bases). The origin of this receptor is a man in his sixties in good health and CMV-seropositive. The CDR3 sequence is CASSGQGTGELFF. The CDR3, as DNA: TGTGCCAGCAGTGGGCAGGGCACCGGGGAGCTGTTTTTT. The full variable domain, with the rest looked up from reference TRBV2 and TRBJ2-2, is EPEVTQTPSHQVTQMGQEVILRCVPISNHLYFYWYRQILGQKVEFLVSFYNNEISEKSEIFDDQFSVERPDGSNFTLKIRSTKLEDSAMYFCASSGQGTGELFFGEGSRLTVL.